A selection of T cell receptor beta chains follows, all from one sample in a study of T cell responses to AZD1222 COVID-19 vaccine. Libraries were prepared by immunoSEQ multiplex PCR; TCRdb keeps only in-frame clonotypes and omits some of them. The sample lists roughly 85,000 clones; roughly nine tenths were seen once. Sequencing was performed on peripheral blood, taken on day 0 of AZD1222 vaccination. The receptor source for this set is an adult in good health. The CDR3 runs from the conserved cysteine through the conserved F or W. A D gene is named only where the DNA matches it firmly. Part of the rows lack a size; the others show once, few, many or a class for expanded clones.

v_call	clone_size	d_call	j_call	cdr3_aa	cdr3_nt
TRBV18	many	NA	TRBJ2-7	CASSLGYEQYF	TGTGCCAGCTCACTAGGATACGAGCAGTACTTC
TRBV19	NA	TRBD1	TRBJ1-5	CASSILDRARPQHF	TGTGCCAGTAGTATTTTAGACAGGGCCAGGCCCCAGCATTTT
TRBV5-1	NA	NA	TRBJ2-1	CASSLGGNEQFF	TGCGCCAGCAGCTTGGGGGGGAATGAGCAGTTCTTC
TRBV28	NA	TRBD2	TRBJ2-2	CASSLAGGNTGELFF	TGTGCCAGCAGCTTAGCGGGGGGAAACACCGGGGAGCTGTTTTTT
TRBV28	NA	NA	TRBJ1-4	CASRFSTGFNEKLFF	TGTGCCAGCAGGTTTTCGACAGGATTTAATGAAAAACTGTTTTTT
TRBV25-1	NA	NA	TRBJ2-1	CASKKELRARSSYNEQFF	TGTGCCAGCAAGAAGGAGCTTCGGGCAAGGAGCTCCTACAATGAGCAGTTCTTC
TRBV24-1	NA	TRBD1	TRBJ2-1	CATSDRTGGRNEQFF	TGTGCCACCAGTGACCGGACAGGGGGTCGCAATGAGCAGTTCTTC
TRBV19	NA	NA	TRBJ1-5	CASSIEGGPQPQHF	TGTGCCAGTAGTATAGAAGGGGGGCCTCAGCCCCAGCATTTT
TRBV11-2	NA	NA	TRBJ2-7	CASSQDYYEQYF	TGTGCCAGCAGCCAAGACTACTACGAGCAGTACTTC
TRBV19	NA	NA	TRBJ1-1	CASKEAPMNTEAFF	TGTGCCAGTAAAGAGGCTCCTATGAACACTGAAGCTTTCTTT
TRBV9	few	TRBD1	TRBJ2-2	CASSVRGQGAFSGELFF	TGTGCCAGCAGCGTACGAGGGCAGGGGGCTTTTTCCGGGGAGCTGTTTTTT
TRBV4-1	few	TRBD1	TRBJ1-3	CASSPYGTVPGNTIYF	TGCGCCAGCAGCCCTTACGGGACAGTCCCTGGAAACACCATATATTTT
TRBV19	NA	TRBD1	TRBJ1-2	CASRGQGSNYGYTF	TGTGCCAGTAGGGGACAGGGCTCTAACTATGGCTACACCTTC
TRBV10-1	once	NA	TRBJ2-5	CASVFGRIQETQYF	TGCGCCAGCGTCTTCGGACGGATCCAAGAGACCCAGTACTTC
TRBV7-9	NA	NA	TRBJ1-6	CASSPQGSYNSPLHF	TGTGCCAGCAGCCCTCAGGGGTCCTATAATTCACCCCTCCACTTT
TRBV18	NA	TRBD2	TRBJ2-1	CASSPPSGRMVGNEQFF	TGTGCCAGCTCACCACCGAGCGGGAGGATGGTAGGTAATGAGCAGTTCTTC
TRBV3-1/TRBV3-2	NA	TRBD2	TRBJ2-2	CASSPQAGGTGELFF	TGTGCCAGCAGCCCCCAAGCGGGGGGAACCGGGGAGCTGTTTTTT
TRBV5-1	once	TRBD1	TRBJ2-4	CASSLETGGGNIQYF	TGCGCCAGCAGCTTGGAGACAGGGGGCGGGAACATTCAGTACTTC
TRBV27	NA	TRBD2	TRBJ2-3	CASSLSGNVDTQYF	TGTGCCAGCAGTCTGAGCGGGAATGTAGATACGCAGTATTTT
TRBV6-5	NA	NA	TRBJ1-1	CASSYFAGNTEAFF	TGTGCCAGCAGTTACTTTGCAGGGAACACTGAAGCTTTCTTT
TRBV19	few	NA	TRBJ2-6	CASSIRSSGANVLTF	TGTGCCAGTAGTATACGGTCCTCTGGGGCCAACGTCCTGACTTTC
TRBV5-1	once	TRBD2	TRBJ2-7	CASSLLAGLAEPYEQYF	TGCGCCAGCAGCTTGTTGGCGGGACTAGCGGAACCCTACGAGCAGTACTTC
TRBV6-5	few	NA	TRBJ2-1	CASQQSNEQFF	TGTGCCAGCCAGCAGTCCAATGAGCAGTTCTTC
TRBV7-9	NA	NA	TRBJ1-3	CASSLAHSGNTIYF	TGTGCCAGCAGCTTAGCGCACTCTGGAAACACCATATATTTT
TRBV18	NA	NA	TRBJ1-1	CASSPRGQTNTEAFF	TGTGCCAGCTCACCACGAGGACAAACGAACACTGAAGCTTTCTTT
TRBV10-1	few	NA	TRBJ2-1	CASSDTHRTYNEQFF	TGCGCCAGCAGTGATACCCACAGAACCTACAATGAGCAGTTCTTC
TRBV13	NA	NA	TRBJ1-4	CASSLVNEKLFF	TGTGCCAGCAGCTTAGTTAATGAAAAACTGTTTTTT
TRBV6-5	NA	NA	TRBJ1-2	CASSYSRDPRGYTF	TGTGCCAGCAGTTACTCCCGGGACCCCCGGGGCTACACCTTC
TRBV7-9	NA	NA	TRBJ1-2	CASSLDPGLGYTF	TGTGCCAGCAGCTTAGATCCCGGGCTTGGCTACACCTTC
TRBV4-3	few	TRBD1	TRBJ1-2	CASSQRTGEGSYGYTF	TGCGCCAGCAGCCAACGGACAGGGGAAGGTAGCTATGGCTACACCTTC
TRBV19	NA	TRBD1	TRBJ1-2	CASSILSGQGASYGYTF	TGTGCCAGTAGTATTTTGAGTGGACAGGGGGCGTCCTATGGCTACACCTTC
TRBV10-3	NA	NA	TRBJ1-2	CAIRGLSRSGLYGYTF	TGTGCCATCAGGGGACTGAGCCGCTCCGGGCTTTATGGCTACACCTTC
TRBV4-1	NA	TRBD2	TRBJ2-5	CASSARLAGGLETQYF	TGCGCCAGCAGCGCCCGACTAGCGGGAGGGCTCGAGACCCAGTACTTC
TRBV5-1	NA	NA	TRBJ2-7	CASSLAGPSATYEQYF	TGCGCCAGCAGCTTGGCCGGCCCTAGCGCAACCTACGAGCAGTACTTC
TRBV19	NA	NA	TRBJ1-4	CASSLGTPIGTNEKLFF	TGTGCCAGTAGTCTCGGGACACCGATCGGAACTAATGAAAAACTGTTTTTT
TRBV7-2	NA	NA	TRBJ1-1	CASSLGFQFPNTEAFF	TGTGCCAGCAGCTTAGGTTTCCAGTTCCCCAACACTGAAGCTTTCTTT
TRBV3-1/TRBV3-2	NA	NA	TRBJ1-4	CASSQLGYNEKLFF	TGTGCCAGCAGCCAATTAGGATACAATGAAAAACTGTTTTTT
TRBV18	NA	NA	TRBJ2-5	CASSPYGGAQYF	TGTGCCAGCTCACCGTACGGTGGGGCCCAGTACTTC
TRBV9	NA	NA	TRBJ1-4	CASSVTGKSEKLFF	TGTGCCAGCAGCGTTACAGGGAAGTCTGAAAAACTGTTTTTT
TRBV10-1	few	TRBD1	TRBJ2-3	CASSGDRGGADTQYF	TGCGCCAGCAGTGGGGACAGGGGAGGTGCAGATACGCAGTATTTT
TRBV27	NA	NA	TRBJ1-4	CASSLDGATNEKLFF	TGTGCCAGCAGTTTAGACGGAGCAACTAATGAAAAACTGTTTTTT
TRBV11-3	NA	TRBD2	TRBJ2-1	CASSLAASGSYNEQFF	TGTGCCAGCAGCTTAGCAGCTAGCGGGAGTTACAATGAGCAGTTCTTC
TRBV6-5	once	TRBD2	TRBJ2-3	CASSSLAGGPGDTQYF	TGTGCCAGCAGTTCACTAGCGGGGGGGCCAGGAGATACGCAGTATTTT
TRBV6-6	NA	NA	TRBJ1-2	CASNTGQGNYGYTF	TGTGCCAGCAATACAGGGCAGGGAAACTATGGCTACACCTTC
TRBV7-8	NA	TRBD1	TRBJ1-1	CASSPRDRLGTEAFF	TGTGCCAGCAGCCCCCGGGACAGGCTTGGCACTGAAGCTTTCTTT
TRBV19	NA	NA	TRBJ1-5	CASSMGWNTPGGNQPQHF	TGTGCCAGTAGTATGGGTTGGAACACTCCGGGGGGCAATCAGCCCCAGCATTTT
TRBV11-2	NA	TRBD1	TRBJ1-3	CASRETGGGNTIYF	TGTGCCAGCAGGGAAACAGGGGGTGGAAACACCATATATTTT
TRBV5-1	NA	TRBD1	TRBJ2-1	CASSLGQGHHNEQFF	TGCGCCAGCAGCTTAGGACAGGGGCACCACAATGAGCAGTTCTTC
TRBV15	NA	NA	TRBJ2-7	CATSRDSGDSEQYF	TGTGCCACCAGCAGAGATTCGGGGGACTCCGAGCAGTACTTC
TRBV20-1	NA	TRBD1	TRBJ1-5	CSASPQGAVQPQHF	TGCAGTGCTAGTCCACAGGGGGCCGTTCAGCCCCAGCATTTT
TRBV25-1	few	NA	TRBJ1-2	CASRPRAPREGYTF	TGTGCCAGCAGACCTCGGGCCCCACGGGAGGGCTACACCTTC
TRBV3-1/TRBV3-2	NA	NA	TRBJ2-7	CASSIRDLPYEQYF	TGTGCCAGCAGCATCCGGGACTTACCCTACGAGCAGTACTTC
TRBV5-5	NA	TRBD1	TRBJ2-1	CASSSGTGAGYNEQFF	TGTGCCAGCAGCTCCGGGACAGGGGCGGGCTACAATGAGCAGTTCTTC
TRBV24-1	NA	TRBD1	TRBJ1-2	CATSGGRGNYGYTF	TGTGCCACCAGTGGGGGCAGGGGGAACTATGGCTACACCTTC
TRBV6-5	NA	NA	TRBJ2-3	CASRSVAQSTDTQYF	TGTGCCAGCAGGTCCGTAGCCCAAAGCACAGATACGCAGTATTTT
TRBV19	NA	NA	TRBJ1-2	CASRRVGVDYGYTF	TGTGCCAGTAGAAGGGTAGGGGTAGACTATGGCTACACCTTC
TRBV10-3	once	TRBD1	TRBJ1-2	CAISSGGAAYGYTF	TGTGCCATCAGCTCAGGGGGCGCAGCATATGGCTACACCTTC
TRBV7-2	NA	TRBD2	TRBJ2-1	CASSPTSGRYNEQFF	TGTGCCAGCAGCCCTACTAGCGGGAGATACAATGAGCAGTTCTTC
TRBV20-1	NA	NA	TRBJ2-5	CSARDHPSQYF	TGCAGTGCTAGAGATCACCCTTCCCAGTACTTC
TRBV27	NA	NA	TRBJ2-7	CASSSGSRVYEQYF	TGTGCCAGCAGTTCTGGGAGCAGGGTCTACGAGCAGTACTTC